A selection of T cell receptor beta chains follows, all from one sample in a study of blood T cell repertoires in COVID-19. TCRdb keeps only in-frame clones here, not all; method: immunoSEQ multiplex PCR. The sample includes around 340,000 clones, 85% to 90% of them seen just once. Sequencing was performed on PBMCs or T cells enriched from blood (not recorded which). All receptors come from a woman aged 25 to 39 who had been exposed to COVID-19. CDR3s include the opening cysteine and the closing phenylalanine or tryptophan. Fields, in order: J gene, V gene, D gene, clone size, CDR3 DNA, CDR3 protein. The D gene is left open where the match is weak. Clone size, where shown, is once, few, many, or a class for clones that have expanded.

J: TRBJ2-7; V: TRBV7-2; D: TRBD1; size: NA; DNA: TGTGCCAGCAGCTTCGGCGACCGACAGGGGAACGGGCAGTACTTC; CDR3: CASSFGDRQGNGQYF
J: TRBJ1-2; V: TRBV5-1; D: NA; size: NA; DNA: TGCGCCAGCAGCCCCGGACAGATAACCTATGGCTACACCTTC; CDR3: CASSPGQITYGYTF
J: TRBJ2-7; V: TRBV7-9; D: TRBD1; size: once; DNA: TGTGCCAGCAGCTTTTCGGGGACAGGGCAGTACTTC; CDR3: CASSFSGTGQYF
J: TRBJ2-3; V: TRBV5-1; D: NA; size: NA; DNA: TGCGCCAGCAGCTTTACGGGGGGCACAGATACGCAGTATTTT; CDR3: CASSFTGGTDTQYF
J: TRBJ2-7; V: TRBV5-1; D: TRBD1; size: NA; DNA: TGCGCCAGCAGCTTGGCCTTGGACAGGATCACCTACGAGCAGTACTTC; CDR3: CASSLALDRITYEQYF
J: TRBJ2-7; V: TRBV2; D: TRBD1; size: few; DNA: TGTGCCAGCAGAGGGACAGGGGTAGAGTACGAGCAGTACTTC; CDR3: CASRGTGVEYEQYF
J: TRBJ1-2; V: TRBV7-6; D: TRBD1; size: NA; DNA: TGTGCCAGCAGCTTAGGACAGGGGCGCGATGGCTACACCTTC; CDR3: CASSLGQGRDGYTF
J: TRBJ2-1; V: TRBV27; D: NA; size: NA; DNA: TGTGCCAGCAGTCCGTTCTACGGGAGCAATGAGCAGTTCTTC; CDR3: CASSPFYGSNEQFF
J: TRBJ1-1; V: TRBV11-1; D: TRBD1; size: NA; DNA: TGTGCCAGCAGCCCTGGACAGGGGGCGATGAACACTGAAGCTTTCTTT; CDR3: CASSPGQGAMNTEAFF
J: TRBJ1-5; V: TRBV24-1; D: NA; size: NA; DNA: TGTGCCACCAGTGCCGCTCAGGGCCCCCGCAATCAGCCCCAGCATTTT; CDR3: CATSAAQGPRNQPQHF
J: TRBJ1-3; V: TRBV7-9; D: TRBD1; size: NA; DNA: TGTGCCAGCAGCTTGGCCCGGGACAGGGGAAACACCATATATTTT; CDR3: CASSLARDRGNTIYF
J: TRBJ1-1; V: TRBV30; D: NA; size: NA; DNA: TGTGCCTGGATTACGCAGATTGAAGCTTTCTTT; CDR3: CAWITQIEAFF
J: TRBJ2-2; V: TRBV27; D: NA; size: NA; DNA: TGTGCCAGCAGTTTTATAACGGCGAACACCGGGGAGCTGTTTTTT; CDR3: CASSFITANTGELFF
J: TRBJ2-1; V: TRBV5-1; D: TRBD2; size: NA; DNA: TGCGCCAGCAGCTTGGCCCTGACTAGCGGGAGTATCGGAGGAGGGGAGTTCTTC; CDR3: CASSLALTSGSIGGGEFF
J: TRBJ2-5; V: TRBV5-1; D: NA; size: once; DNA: TGCGCCAGCAGCTTGTTAGGCCAGGAAGAGACCCAGTACTTC; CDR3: CASSLLGQEETQYF
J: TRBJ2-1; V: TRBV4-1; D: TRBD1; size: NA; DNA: TGCGCCAGCAGCCCGGACAGGGGGTCCTACAATGAGCAGTTCTTC; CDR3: CASSPDRGSYNEQFF
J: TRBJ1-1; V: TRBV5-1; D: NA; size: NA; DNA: TGCGCCAGAAGCCTCCCGGACAGCCCCCTGAACACTGAAGCTTTCTTT; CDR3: CARSLPDSPLNTEAFF
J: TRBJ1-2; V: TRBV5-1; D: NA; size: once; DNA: TGCGCCAGCAGCTTGGGAGGAACGGGGGGTGATGGCTACACCTTC; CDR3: CASSLGGTGGDGYTF
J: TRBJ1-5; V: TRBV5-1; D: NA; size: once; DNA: TGCGCCAGCAGCTTGGCTGGGTCAGGACAGCCCCAGCATTTT; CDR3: CASSLAGSGQPQHF
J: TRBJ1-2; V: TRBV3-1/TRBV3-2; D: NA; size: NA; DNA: TGTGCCAGCAGGGGACATGAGGCCTATGGCTACACCTTC; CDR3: CASRGHEAYGYTF
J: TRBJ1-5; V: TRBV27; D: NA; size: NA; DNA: TGTGCCAGCAGTTTAAAAGGTGGGGGGGTGAGCAATCAGCCCCAGCATTTT; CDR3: CASSLKGGGVSNQPQHF
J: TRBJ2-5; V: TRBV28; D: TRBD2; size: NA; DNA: TGTGCCAGCAGTACACTAGCGGGAGGTCCGGAGACCCAGTACTTC; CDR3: CASSTLAGGPETQYF
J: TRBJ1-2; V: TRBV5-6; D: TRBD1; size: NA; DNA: TGTGCCAGCAGCTTGTCACAGGGGGCGCGGAACTATGGCTACACCTTC; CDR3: CASSLSQGARNYGYTF
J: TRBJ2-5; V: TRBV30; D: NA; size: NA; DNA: TGTGCCTGGAGTGGGGGCAGAAATTTGTACCAAGAGACCCAGTACTTC; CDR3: CAWSGGRNLYQETQYF
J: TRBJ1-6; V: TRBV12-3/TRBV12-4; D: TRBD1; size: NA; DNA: TGTGCCAGCGGACGGGACAGTCAATCACCCCTCCACTTT; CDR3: CASGRDSQSPLHF
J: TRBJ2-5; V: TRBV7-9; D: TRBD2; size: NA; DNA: TGTGCCAGCAGTTCAGGCATGGCTAGCGGTACGATGGCCCAGTACTTC; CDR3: CASSSGMASGTMAQYF
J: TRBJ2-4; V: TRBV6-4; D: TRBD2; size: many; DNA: TGTGCCAGCAGTGACGGGACTAGCGGGAGTAACATTCAGTACTTC; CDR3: CASSDGTSGSNIQYF
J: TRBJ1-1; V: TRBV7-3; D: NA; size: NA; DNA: TGTGCCAGCAGCCAAACGGGGAACACGGAGACTGAAGCTTTCTTT; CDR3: CASSQTGNTETEAFF
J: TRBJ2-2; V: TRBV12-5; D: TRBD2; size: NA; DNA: TGTGCTAGTGGCCCGCACCTCGGACTAGCGGGACAAGCCACCGGGGAGCTGTTTTTT; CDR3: CASGPHLGLAGQATGELFF
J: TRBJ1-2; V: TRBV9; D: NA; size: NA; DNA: TGTGCCAGCAGCACCAAAATAGCCAGGGGCCTCTATGGCTACACCTTC; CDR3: CASSTKIARGLYGYTF